The 6 T cell receptor beta chains reported below all come from one sample, sequenced in a study of blood T cell repertoires in COVID-19. This table comes from immunoSEQ multiplex PCR, and its TCRdb copy is limited to in-frame clones, with some not included. Of 300,000 or so clones in the sample, roughly 83% were seen once. What was sequenced was peripheral blood. The origin of the receptors is a woman aged 45-65 years with acute or convalescent COVID-19.

The CDR3 DNA sequence: TGTGCCAGCAGTTTCAGGGATGGCGAGCAGTACTTC. It specifies CASSFRDGEQYF. The chain recombines TRBV7-3 with TRBJ2-7, with a tentative D call TRBD1 (5 bases). The germline gives CDR1 SGHTA, CDR2 FQGTGA. Trimming removed 6 bases from V and 6 bases from J, with 12 bases in between. The CDR3 runs 12 residues.

CDR3 in DNA: TGTGCCAGCAGTTTAACCGCTAGCGGGACCTACAATGAGCAGTTCTTC. Protein sequence: CASSLTASGTYNEQFF. The chain carries TRBV27 and TRBJ2-1; 9 bases agree with TRBD2. Germline assignment: CDR1 MNHEY and CDR2 SMNVEV (reference sequence). The V gene end was trimmed by 2 bases and the J gene end by 2 bases; junction bases not matched to a gene: 4. This CDR3 spans 16 amino acids.

CDR3 sequence: CASKDTRSYNSPLHF. The CDR3 coding sequence is TGTGCCAGCAAGGACACCCGCTCCTATAATTCACCCCTCCACTTT. V gene TRBV10-3 combines with J gene TRBJ1-6; D may be TRBD1 (5 bases). V was cut by 10 bases and J by 0 bases, with 13 bases left in between. Germline assignment: CDR1 ENHRY and CDR2 SYGVKD. This CDR3 comprises 15 residues.

The rearrangement uses TRBV28 and TRBJ1-5; perhaps TRBD1 as D (6 bases). Germline CDR1 MDHEN, CDR2 SYDVKM. V lost 5 bases and J lost 3, with 17 bases in between. This CDR3 region has 16 residues. The CDR3 loop reads CASSATPTGTNQPQHF. CDR3 coding DNA: TGTGCCAGCAGTGCTACCCCAACAGGGACCAATCAGCCCCAGCATTTT. The whole variable domain, remainder taken from reference TRBV28 and TRBJ1-5, is DVKVTQSSRYLVKRTGEKVFLECVQDMDHENMFWYRQDPGLGLRLIYFSYDVKMKEKGDIPEGYSVSREKKERFSLILESASTNQTSMYLCASSATPTGTNQPQHFGDGTRLSIL.

This clone was detected only a few times. DNA of the CDR3: TGTGCCAGCAGTGCCTCCGGGACAGGGTACACTGAAGCTTTCTTT. Its protein is CASSASGTGYTEAFF. The V gene is TRBV28, the J gene TRBJ1-1, with 9 bases that match TRBD1. Trimming cost V 5 bases and J 3 bases; bases outside gene matches: 7. This CDR3 is built from 15 residues. The germline V gene encodes CDR1 MDHEN and CDR2 SYDVKM.

The chain carries TRBV13 and TRBJ2-7, with D possibly matching TRBD2 (6 bases). V was pared by 5 bases and J by 9 bases, with 26 bases between. CDR1 and CDR2 (germline): PRHDT, FYEKMQ (reference sequence). This CDR3 is 16 amino acids long. CDR3 residues: CASSDRGSGQFHRQYF. As DNA, the CDR3 is TGTGCCAGCAGCGACCGGGGGTCAGGGCAGTTCCATCGGCAGTACTTC.